These 18 T cell receptor beta chains were sequenced from one sample in a study of Tregs in tolerant kidney transplant recipients. Only in-frame clones appear in the TCRdb table, and some are missing; sequencing was by immunoSEQ multiplex PCR. The sample consists of fewer than 150,000 clones, around nine tenths of them appearing once. Material for sequencing was CD4+ T cells from blood. The source is a human donor in good health.

The V and J genes are TRBV27 and TRBJ2-1; D uncertain. The length of the CDR3 is 13 residues. The germline V and J ends were trimmed by 7 bases and 3 bases, with 10 bases remaining between them. Per the germline V gene, CDR1 is MNHEY and CDR2 is SMNVEV (reference sequence). The CDR3 reads CASTGPSYNEQFF. The CDR3 coding sequence is TGTGCCAGCACTGGCCCTAGCTACAATGAGCAGTTCTTC.

V is TRBV18 and J is TRBJ2-1; D is ambiguous. This CDR3 spans 13 amino acids. The ends were cut back, 1 base at V and 10 bases at J, with 11 bases in the middle. Per germline, CDR1 KGHSH and CDR2 LQKENI. The CDR3 sequence: CASSPQQMGEQFF. As DNA, the CDR3 is TGTGCCAGCTCACCACAACAGATGGGCGAGCAGTTCTTC.

This clone was seen a single time. The gene calls are TRBV2 and TRBJ2-4; 12 bases are a match to TRBD2. J was trimmed by 6 bases and V by 6 bases; bases with no gene match: 9. Germline CDR1 reads SNHLY; CDR2 reads FYNNEI. There are 16 residues in the CDR3. The CDR3 loop is CASSIGLAGSGNIQYF. The CDR3 DNA reads as TGTGCCAGCAGCATAGGACTAGCGGGGTCTGGAAACATTCAGTACTTC. The full variable domain, in which reference TRBV2 and TRBJ2-4 provide the parts outside the CDR3, is EPEVTQTPSHQVTQMGQEVILRCVPISNHLYFYWYRQILGQKVEFLVSFYNNEISEKSEIFDDQFSVERPDGSNFTLKIRSTKLEDSAMYFCASSIGLAGSGNIQYFGAGTRLSVL.

The chain recombines TRBV7-2 with TRBJ2-1; the D gene is possibly TRBD2 (6 bases). The length of the CDR3 is 12 residues. Trimming pared 1 base from V and 13 bases from J, leaving 11 bases between. The germline gives CDR1 SGHTA, CDR2 FQGNSA. The chain's CDR3 is CASSLGRLVQFF. The CDR3, as DNA: TGTGCCAGCAGCTTAGGCCGACTAGTACAGTTCTTC.

V and J are TRBV6-6 and TRBJ1-1, with D possibly being TRBD1 (5 bases). Trimming removed 5 bases from V and 0 bases from J, with 10 bases in between. Per the germline V gene, CDR1 is MNHNY and CDR2 is SVGAGI (reference sequence). The CDR3 has 14 amino acids. CDR3 DNA: TGTGCCAGCAGTAGACAGACCATGAACACTGAAGCTTTCTTT. Protein sequence: CASSRQTMNTEAFF.

The chain joins TRBV5-1 to TRBJ2-7, with D maybe TRBD2 (6 bases). Germline-derived CDR1 and CDR2 are SGHRS and YFSETQ. V was trimmed by 3 bases and J by 1 base, leaving 17 bases between them. The CDR3 runs 16 residues. CDR3 residues: CASSYLERAGSYEQYF. Here the CDR3 DNA reads TGCGCCAGCAGCTATTTAGAGCGGGCCGGATCCTACGAGCAGTACTTC.

V usage is TRBV19 and J usage is TRBJ1-5, with 7 bases fitting TRBD1. Germline loops: CDR1 LNHDA, CDR2 SQIVND (reference sequence). With 6 bases clipped from V and 7 bases from J, the junction kept 6 bases outside the gene matches. The CDR3 length is 13 residues. CDR3 nucleotides: TGTGCCAGTAGGGAGACAGGGAGCCAGCCCCAGCATTTT. Its translation is CASRETGSQPQHF.

V is TRBV19 and J is TRBJ1-4; D call uncertain. V dropped 4 bases and J dropped 1 base, with 7 bases sitting between them. This CDR3 comprises 14 residues. Germline assignment: CDR1 LNHDA and CDR2 SQIVND (reference sequence). The CDR3 region has the DNA TGTGCCAGTAGTAGAGGACTAACTAATGAAAAACTGTTTTTT. Translated, it gives CASSRGLTNEKLFF.

V and J are TRBV5-1 and TRBJ1-4; 9 positions agree with TRBD1. The CDR3 totals 16 residues. CDR1 and CDR2 from the germline V gene are SGHRS and YFSETQ. Germline trimming cut 4 bases from V and 3 bases from J; bases unmatched to any gene: 7. The CDR3: CASSPGTGNSNEKLFF. In DNA, the CDR3 is TGCGCCAGCAGCCCGGGGACAGGGAACTCTAATGAAAAACTGTTTTTT. The full variable domain, completed using reference TRBV5-1 and TRBJ1-4, is KAGVTQTPRYLIKTRGQQVTLSCSPISGHRSVSWYQQTPGQGLQFLFEYFSETQRNKGNFPGRFSGRQFSNSRSEMNVSTLELGDSALYLCASSPGTGNSNEKLFFGSGTQLSVL.

This clone was found once. This sequence joins TRBV13 and TRBJ1-1, with TRBD1 matching over 7 bases. This CDR3 has 16 residues. With 5 bases clipped from V and 0 bases from J, the junction kept 9 bases outside the gene matches. Germline CDR1 PRHDT, CDR2 FYEKMQ (reference sequence). CDR3 coding DNA: TGTGCCAGCAGCACATATCGACAGGGTATGAACACTGAAGCTTTCTTT. Protein sequence: CASSTYRQGMNTEAFF.

This rearrangement joins TRBV11-2 to TRBJ2-5, with 8 nucleotides matching TRBD1. This CDR3 is built from 14 residues. CDR1 is SGHAT and CDR2 is FQNNGV in the germline V gene. Losses at the gene ends were 4 bases for V and 2 bases for J; bases not matched to a gene: 3. CDR3 region: CASSWDRRQETQYF. The CDR3 nucleotides read TGTGCCAGCAGCTGGGACAGGAGGCAAGAGACCCAGTACTTC.

This sequence joins TRBV19 and TRBJ2-3, with 14 bases fitting TRBD2. The CDR3 loop spans 14 amino acids. Germline V gives CDR1 LNHDA, CDR2 SQIVND (reference sequence). V shed 8 bases and J 6 bases; nucleotides not matched to a gene: 4. The CDR3 reads CASRTSGGQDTQYF. In nucleotides, the CDR3 is TGTGCCAGTCGGACTAGCGGGGGGCAGGATACGCAGTATTTT. Drawing the rest from reference TRBV19 and TRBJ2-3, the complete variable domain is DGGITQSPKYLFRKEGQNVTLSCEQNLNHDAMYWYRQDPGQGLRLIYYSQIVNDFQKGDIAEGYSVSREKKESFPLTVTSAQKNPTAFYLCASRTSGGQDTQYFGPGTRLTVL.

V gene TRBV6-1 combines with J gene TRBJ1-1; D perhaps matches TRBD1 (6 bases). V lost 4 bases, J lost 4 bases, and 16 bases lay in between. This CDR3 region has 15 residues. The germline V gene has CDR1 MNHNS and CDR2 SASEGT. CDR3 DNA: TGTGCCAGCAGTGGGGGTAGAACAGGGTTCACTGAAGCTTTCTTT. Translation: CASSGGRTGFTEAFF.

The chain links TRBV30 to TRBJ2-7, with 7 bases fitting TRBD1. Losses at the gene ends were 0 bases for V and 3 bases for J; bases not matched to a gene: 5. Germline lookup yields CDR1 GTSNPN and CDR2 SVGIG (reference sequence). This CDR3 comprises 14 residues. As DNA, the CDR3 is TGTGCCTGGAGTGTGACAGGGTCGGGCTACGAGCAGTACTTC. It translates to CAWSVTGSGYEQYF.

The CDR3 sequence is CASSYSDRSYGYTF. The DNA for the CDR3 is TGTGCCAGCAGTTACTCGGACAGGAGCTATGGCTACACCTTC. The chain couples TRBV6-6 to TRBJ1-2; 7 bases fit TRBD1. Germline-derived CDR1 and CDR2 are MNHNY and SVGAGI (reference sequence). The length of the CDR3 is 14 residues. The V gene end was trimmed by 0 bases and the J gene end by 4 bases; junction bases not matched to a gene: 2.

The chain couples TRBV5-1 to TRBJ2-1, with D uncertain. The V gene lost 0 bases and the J gene lost 3 bases, with 19 bases spanning the gap. There are 18 residues in the CDR3. Germline assignment: CDR1 SGHRS and CDR2 YFSETQ. Here the CDR3 reads CASSLEGSELPFYNEQFF. DNA for the CDR3: TGCGCCAGCAGCTTGGAAGGGTCAGAGTTACCCTTCTACAATGAGCAGTTCTTC.

The V gene is TRBV2, the J gene TRBJ2-1; unclear D gene. The CDR3 runs to 11 residues. In germline, CDR1 is SNHLY, CDR2 FYNNEI. Trimming stripped 7 bases from V and 7 bases from J, with 8 bases between. As DNA, the CDR3 is TGTGCCAGCAAGTATTCTAATGAGCAGTTCTTC. Its protein product is CASKYSNEQFF.

The chain uses TRBV18 and TRBJ1-1, with D uncertain. The germline V and J ends were trimmed by 1 base and 4 bases, with 10 bases remaining between them. The CDR3 contains 14 residues. Germline CDR1 is KGHSH and CDR2 is LQKENI. This CDR3 is CASSPRPAGTEAFF. The CDR3 nucleotides are TGTGCCAGCTCACCACGTCCAGCCGGCACTGAAGCTTTCTTT.